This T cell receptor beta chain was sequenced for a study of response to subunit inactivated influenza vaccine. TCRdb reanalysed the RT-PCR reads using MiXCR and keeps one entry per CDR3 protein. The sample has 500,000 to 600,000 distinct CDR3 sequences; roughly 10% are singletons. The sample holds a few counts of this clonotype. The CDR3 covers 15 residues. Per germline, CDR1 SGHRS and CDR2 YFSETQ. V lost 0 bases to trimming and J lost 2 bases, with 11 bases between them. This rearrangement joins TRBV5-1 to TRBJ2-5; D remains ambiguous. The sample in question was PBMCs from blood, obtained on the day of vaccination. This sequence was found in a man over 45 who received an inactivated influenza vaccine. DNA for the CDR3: TGCGCCAGCAGCTTGGGAAATAGTAGACAAGAGACCCAGTACTTC. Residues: CASSLGNSRQETQYF.